These T cell receptor beta chains were read from a single sample in a study of chemoradiotherapy in HPV16-positive cancers. Sequenced by immunoSEQ multiplex PCR; TCRdb stores in-frame clones only, minus some. The sample includes more than 20,000 clones, over 85% of them seen just once. The specimen was blood, collected from a patient who underwent chemoradiotherapy. The origin of the receptors is a human donor with HPV-associated anogenital cancer. Each CDR3 is given with its conserved first and last residue. D genes are given only for firm matches. The size of a clone is reported for some rows only, either as once, few or many, or as a class for expanded clones.

V gene: TRBV28
D gene: TRBD2
J gene: TRBJ2-7
clone size: -
CDR3 protein: CASSFGGGYEQYF
CDR3 DNA: TGTGCCAGCAGTTTCGGGGGGGGGTACGAGCAGTACTTC

V gene: TRBV7-2
D gene: -
J gene: TRBJ2-7
clone size: -
CDR3 protein: CASTLGPGQGEQYF
CDR3 DNA: TGTGCCAGCACTCTTGGACCAGGGCAAGGCGAGCAGTACTTC

V gene: TRBV4-2
D gene: TRBD2
J gene: TRBJ2-1
clone size: -
CDR3 protein: CASSPGGGSYNEQFF
CDR3 DNA: TGTGCCAGCAGCCCGGGCGGGGGGTCCTACAATGAGCAGTTCTTC

V gene: TRBV18
D gene: -
J gene: TRBJ2-1
clone size: -
CDR3 protein: CASSPGAETNEQFF
CDR3 DNA: TGTGCCAGCTCACCAGGGGCGGAGACGAATGAGCAGTTCTTC

V gene: TRBV7-9
D gene: TRBD2
J gene: TRBJ2-1
clone size: -
CDR3 protein: CASSTQGLAHNEQFF
CDR3 DNA: TGTGCCAGCAGCACCCAGGGACTAGCGCACAATGAGCAGTTCTTC

V gene: TRBV25-1
D gene: TRBD1
J gene: TRBJ1-1
clone size: -
CDR3 protein: CASSTGQGRETEAFF
CDR3 DNA: TGTGCCAGCAGTACGGGACAGGGAAGAGAAACTGAAGCTTTCTTT

V gene: TRBV7-2
D gene: -
J gene: TRBJ1-1
clone size: once
CDR3 protein: CASSLGSGWGTEAFF
CDR3 DNA: TGTGCCAGCAGCCTTGGCTCTGGGTGGGGCACTGAAGCTTTCTTT

V gene: TRBV28
D gene: -
J gene: TRBJ2-5
clone size: -
CDR3 protein: CASRTFGGRDYQETQYF
CDR3 DNA: TGTGCCAGCAGGACCTTCGGGGGCAGGGACTACCAAGAGACCCAGTACTTC

V gene: TRBV6-4
D gene: -
J gene: TRBJ2-1
clone size: -
CDR3 protein: CASSGTVGSGADEQFF
CDR3 DNA: TGTGCCAGCAGTGGGACAGTGGGATCGGGGGCGGATGAGCAGTTCTTC

V gene: TRBV7-9
D gene: -
J gene: TRBJ2-3
clone size: -
CDR3 protein: CASSLGYRPEVSTDTQYF
CDR3 DNA: TGTGCCAGCAGCTTAGGATATCGACCCGAAGTTTCCACAGATACGCAGTATTTT

V gene: TRBV27
D gene: -
J gene: TRBJ1-5
clone size: -
CDR3 protein: CASRRAGSNQPQHF
CDR3 DNA: TGTGCCAGCAGACGGGCGGGTAGCAATCAGCCCCAGCATTTT

V gene: TRBV29-1
D gene: TRBD2
J gene: TRBJ2-1
clone size: -
CDR3 protein: CSVDGTSGNNEQFF
CDR3 DNA: TGCAGCGTTGACGGGACTAGCGGGAACAATGAGCAGTTCTTC

V gene: TRBV19
D gene: -
J gene: TRBJ1-5
clone size: few
CDR3 protein: CASKLVQNSNQPQHF
CDR3 DNA: TGTGCCAGTAAATTGGTGCAAAATAGCAATCAGCCCCAGCATTTT

V gene: TRBV6-5
D gene: TRBD2
J gene: TRBJ2-7
clone size: -
CDR3 protein: CAIRGVRGGTYEQYF
CDR3 DNA: TGTGCCATCCGGGGGGTTAGGGGCGGGACCTACGAGCAGTACTTC

V gene: TRBV2
D gene: -
J gene: TRBJ2-5
clone size: -
CDR3 protein: CASSESELPETQYF
CDR3 DNA: TGTGCCAGCAGCGAAAGTGAGCTCCCAGAGACCCAGTACTTC

V gene: TRBV7-9
D gene: -
J gene: TRBJ1-5
clone size: few
CDR3 protein: CASSLEGALSNQPQHF
CDR3 DNA: TGTGCCAGCAGCTTAGAAGGGGCCCTTAGCAATCAGCCCCAGCATTTT

V gene: TRBV6-1
D gene: -
J gene: TRBJ1-2
clone size: few
CDR3 protein: CASSRRNSGDGYTF
CDR3 DNA: TGTGCCAGCAGCCGCCGAAACAGTGGCGATGGCTACACCTTC

V gene: TRBV6-4
D gene: -
J gene: TRBJ2-3
clone size: -
CDR3 protein: CASSNPPGGGTDTQYF
CDR3 DNA: TGTGCCAGCAGCAATCCTCCAGGGGGGGGCACAGATACGCAGTATTTT

V gene: TRBV7-7
D gene: -
J gene: TRBJ2-3
clone size: -
CDR3 protein: CASSLTSSTDTQYF
CDR3 DNA: TGTGCTAGCAGCCTGACATCTAGCACAGATACGCAGTATTTT

V gene: TRBV6-5
D gene: TRBD2
J gene: TRBJ2-5
clone size: -
CDR3 protein: CASSFSLAGGEETQYF
CDR3 DNA: TGTGCCAGCAGTTTTTCCCTAGCGGGGGGAGAAGAGACCCAGTACTTC

V gene: TRBV9
D gene: -
J gene: TRBJ1-3
clone size: -
CDR3 protein: CASSVVGTDVGNTIYF
CDR3 DNA: TGTGCCAGCAGCGTAGTCGGGACGGACGTGGGAAACACCATATATTTT

V gene: TRBV6-5
D gene: -
J gene: TRBJ1-5
clone size: once
CDR3 protein: CASSYSGGYQPQHF
CDR3 DNA: TGTGCCAGCAGTTACTCGGGGGGTTATCAGCCCCAGCATTTT

V gene: TRBV4-3
D gene: TRBD2
J gene: TRBJ2-7
clone size: -
CDR3 protein: CASSQARSLAGTYEQYF
CDR3 DNA: TGCGCCAGCAGCCAAGCCCGATCTCTAGCGGGGACCTACGAGCAGTACTTC

V gene: TRBV28
D gene: TRBD2
J gene: TRBJ2-3
clone size: -
CDR3 protein: CASRPTGTRSTDTQYF
CDR3 DNA: TGTGCCAGCAGACCAACCGGGACTAGAAGCACAGATACGCAGTATTTT

V gene: TRBV6-6
D gene: -
J gene: TRBJ1-2
clone size: -
CDR3 protein: CASSQDSGLYGYTF
CDR3 DNA: TGTGCCAGCAGCCAAGACAGCGGCCTCTATGGCTACACCTTC

V gene: TRBV29-1
D gene: -
J gene: TRBJ2-3
clone size: -
CDR3 protein: CSVVRQGGTDTQYF
CDR3 DNA: TGCAGCGTTGTTCGTCAGGGTGGCACAGATACGCAGTATTTT

V gene: TRBV7-2
D gene: -
J gene: TRBJ1-5
clone size: -
CDR3 protein: CASSLGSRTNQPQHF
CDR3 DNA: TGTGCCAGCAGCTTAGGGAGCAGGACTAATCAGCCCCAGCATTTT

V gene: TRBV5-4
D gene: -
J gene: TRBJ1-1
clone size: -
CDR3 protein: CASRYSGTGTEAFF
CDR3 DNA: TGTGCCAGCAGGTACTCCGGGACGGGCACTGAAGCTTTCTTT

V gene: TRBV4-2
D gene: -
J gene: TRBJ1-1
clone size: once
CDR3 protein: CASSQEGGGTEAFF
CDR3 DNA: TGTGCCAGCAGCCAAGAAGGAGGGGGCACTGAAGCTTTCTTT

V gene: TRBV5-1
D gene: TRBD2
J gene: TRBJ2-1
clone size: -
CDR3 protein: CASSLSSGVWNEQFF
CDR3 DNA: TGCGCCAGCAGCTTGAGTAGCGGGGTCTGGAATGAGCAGTTCTTC

V gene: TRBV4-1
D gene: TRBD2
J gene: TRBJ2-7
clone size: -
CDR3 protein: CASSQVGDYTKVQYF
CDR3 DNA: TGCGCCAGCAGCCAAGTCGGGGACTACACTAAGGTGCAGTACTTC

V gene: TRBV10-3
D gene: -
J gene: TRBJ2-1
clone size: -
CDR3 protein: CAISDRSSYNEQFF
CDR3 DNA: TGTGCCATCAGCGACCGGTCATCCTACAATGAGCAGTTCTTC

V gene: TRBV7-2
D gene: TRBD2
J gene: TRBJ2-3
clone size: -
CDR3 protein: CASSLKRGGGLREPDTQYF
CDR3 DNA: TGTGCCAGCAGCTTAAAGCGCGGTGGAGGACTGCGGGAGCCAGATACGCAGTATTTT

V gene: TRBV9
D gene: TRBD2
J gene: TRBJ2-1
clone size: -
CDR3 protein: CASSVGRGFYNEQFF
CDR3 DNA: TGTGCCAGCAGCGTAGGGCGGGGGTTTTACAATGAGCAGTTCTTC

V gene: TRBV28
D gene: -
J gene: TRBJ2-7
clone size: few
CDR3 protein: CASSPISYEQYF
CDR3 DNA: TGTGCCAGCAGTCCTATCTCCTACGAGCAGTACTTC

V gene: TRBV10-3
D gene: -
J gene: TRBJ1-3
clone size: -
CDR3 protein: CAISQTNGNTIYF
CDR3 DNA: TGTGCCATCAGTCAGACAAATGGAAACACCATATATTTT

V gene: TRBV5-1
D gene: TRBD1
J gene: TRBJ1-2
clone size: -
CDR3 protein: CASSLALGQGGGYTF
CDR3 DNA: TGCGCCAGCAGCTTGGCTCTGGGACAGGGAGGTGGCTACACCTTC

V gene: TRBV5-8
D gene: TRBD1
J gene: TRBJ2-7
clone size: -
CDR3 protein: CASSSTGDKYEQYF
CDR3 DNA: TGTGCCAGCAGCTCGACAGGGGACAAATACGAGCAGTACTTC

V gene: TRBV6-4
D gene: TRBD2
J gene: TRBJ2-2
clone size: -
CDR3 protein: CASTEGSGGTGELFF
CDR3 DNA: TGTGCCAGTACCGAGGGGAGCGGGGGCACCGGGGAGCTGTTTTTT

V gene: TRBV6-1
D gene: TRBD1
J gene: TRBJ2-7
clone size: few
CDR3 protein: CASSVTGGLDEQYF
CDR3 DNA: TGTGCCAGCAGTGTGACAGGGGGCCTCGACGAGCAGTACTTC

V gene: TRBV19
D gene: TRBD1
J gene: TRBJ1-3
clone size: -
CDR3 protein: CASSSPGDSRSGNTIYF
CDR3 DNA: TGTGCCAGTAGTAGTCCCGGGGACAGTAGGTCTGGAAACACCATATATTTT

V gene: TRBV7-2
D gene: TRBD2
J gene: TRBJ2-2
clone size: -
CDR3 protein: CASSLWGGRSAGELFF
CDR3 DNA: TGTGCCAGCAGCTTATGGGGCGGGAGAAGTGCCGGGGAGCTGTTTTTT